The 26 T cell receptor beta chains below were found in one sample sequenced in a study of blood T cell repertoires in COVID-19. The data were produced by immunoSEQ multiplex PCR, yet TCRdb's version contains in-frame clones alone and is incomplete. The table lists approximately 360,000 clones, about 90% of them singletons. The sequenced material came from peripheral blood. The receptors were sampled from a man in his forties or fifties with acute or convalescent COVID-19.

This CDR3 is CASSLSGGAGRRSPLHF. CDR3 nucleotides: TGTGCCAGCAGTTTATCGGGGGGGGCAGGGAGACGCTCACCCCTCCACTTT. The chain joins TRBV27 to TRBJ1-6; weak D call: TRBD1 (6 bases). Germline values: CDR1 MNHEY, CDR2 SMNVEV (reference sequence). V lost 0 bases and J lost 10, with 19 bases in between. This CDR3 comprises 17 residues.

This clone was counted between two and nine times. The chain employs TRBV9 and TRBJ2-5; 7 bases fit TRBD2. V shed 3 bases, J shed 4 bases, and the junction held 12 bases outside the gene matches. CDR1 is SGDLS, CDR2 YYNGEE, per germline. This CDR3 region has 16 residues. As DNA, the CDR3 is TGTGCCAGCAGCGGCATGGGAGGGAGGGGTGGAGAGACCCAGTACTTC. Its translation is CASSGMGGRGGETQYF.

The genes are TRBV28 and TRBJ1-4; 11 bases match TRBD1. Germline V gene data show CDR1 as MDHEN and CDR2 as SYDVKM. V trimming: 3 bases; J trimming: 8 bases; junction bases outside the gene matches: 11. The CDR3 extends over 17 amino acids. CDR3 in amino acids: CASSFIRRDRGNEKLFF. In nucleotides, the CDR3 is TGTGCCAGCAGTTTTATTAGGCGGGACAGGGGGAACGAAAAACTGTTTTTT.

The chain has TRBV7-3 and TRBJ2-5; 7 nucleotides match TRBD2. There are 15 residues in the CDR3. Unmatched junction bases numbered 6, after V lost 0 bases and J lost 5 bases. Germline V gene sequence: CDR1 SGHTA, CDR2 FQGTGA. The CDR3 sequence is CASSLTGGRSETQYF. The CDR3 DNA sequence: TGTGCCAGCAGCTTAACTGGCGGGAGATCGGAGACCCAGTACTTC. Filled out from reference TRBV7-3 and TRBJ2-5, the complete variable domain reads GAGVSQTPSNKVTEKGKYVELRCDPISGHTALYWYRQSLGQGPEFLIYFQGTGAADDSGLPNDRFFAVRPEGSVSTLKIQRTERGDSAVYLCASSLTGGRSETQYFGPGTRLLVL.

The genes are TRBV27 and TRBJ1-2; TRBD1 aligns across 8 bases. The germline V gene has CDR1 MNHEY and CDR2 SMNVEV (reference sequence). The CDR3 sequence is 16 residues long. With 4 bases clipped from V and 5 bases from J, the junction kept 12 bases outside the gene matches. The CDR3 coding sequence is TGTGCCAGCAGTTCTTATGGGAGTCAGGGGGCTTATGGCTACACCTTC. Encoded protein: CASSSYGSQGAYGYTF.

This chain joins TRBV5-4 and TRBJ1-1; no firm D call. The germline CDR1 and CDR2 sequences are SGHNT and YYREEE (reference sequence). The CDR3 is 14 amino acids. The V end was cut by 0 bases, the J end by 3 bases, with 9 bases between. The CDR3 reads CASSLAGMDTEAFF. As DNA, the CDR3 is TGTGCCAGCAGCTTGGCAGGTATGGACACTGAAGCTTTCTTT. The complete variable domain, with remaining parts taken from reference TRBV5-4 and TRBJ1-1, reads ETGVTQSPTHLIKTRGQQVTLRCSSQSGHNTVSWYQQALGQGPQFIFQYYREEENGRGNFPPRFSGLQFPNYSSELNVNALELDDSALYLCASSLAGMDTEAFFGQGTRLTVV.

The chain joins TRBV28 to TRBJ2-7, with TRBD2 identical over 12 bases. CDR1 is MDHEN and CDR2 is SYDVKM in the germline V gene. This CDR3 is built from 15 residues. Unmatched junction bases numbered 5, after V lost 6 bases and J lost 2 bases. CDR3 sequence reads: CASRLLAGGTYEQYF. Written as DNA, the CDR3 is TGTGCCAGCAGGCTACTAGCGGGAGGCACCTACGAGCAGTACTTC.

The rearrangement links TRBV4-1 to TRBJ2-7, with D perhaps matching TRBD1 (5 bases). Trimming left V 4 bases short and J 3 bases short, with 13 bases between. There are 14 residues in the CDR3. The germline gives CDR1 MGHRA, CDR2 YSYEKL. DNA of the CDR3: TGCGCCAGCAGCCCCCAGATAGGGGACTACGAGCAGTACTTC. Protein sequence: CASSPQIGDYEQYF.

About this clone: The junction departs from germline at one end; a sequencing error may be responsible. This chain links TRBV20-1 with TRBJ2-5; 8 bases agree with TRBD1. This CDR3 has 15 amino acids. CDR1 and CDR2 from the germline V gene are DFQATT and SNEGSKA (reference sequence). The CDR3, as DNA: TGCAATGCTAGTCCCCGAGACAGGGGCCAAGAGACCCAGTACTTC. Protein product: CNASPRDRGQETQYF.

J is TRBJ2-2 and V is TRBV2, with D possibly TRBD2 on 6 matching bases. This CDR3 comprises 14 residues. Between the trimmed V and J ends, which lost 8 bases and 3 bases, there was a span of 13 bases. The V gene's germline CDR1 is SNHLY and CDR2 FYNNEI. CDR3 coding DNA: TGTGCCAGCGGGGGACTTCCCTACACCGGGGAGCTGTTTTTT. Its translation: CASGGLPYTGELFF.

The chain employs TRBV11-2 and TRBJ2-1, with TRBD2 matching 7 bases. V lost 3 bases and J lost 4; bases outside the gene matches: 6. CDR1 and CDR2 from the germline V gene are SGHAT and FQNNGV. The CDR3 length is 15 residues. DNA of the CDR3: TGTGCCAGCAGCTTCGGGGGGTTAGCGTACAATGAGCAGTTCTTC. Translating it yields CASSFGGLAYNEQFF.

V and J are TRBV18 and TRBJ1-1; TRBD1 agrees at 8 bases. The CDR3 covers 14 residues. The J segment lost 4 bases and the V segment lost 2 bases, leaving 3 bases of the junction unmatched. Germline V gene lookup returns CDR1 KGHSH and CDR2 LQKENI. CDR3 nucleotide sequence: TGTGCCAGCTCACCATCGACAGGGGCCACTGAAGCTTTCTTT. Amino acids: CASSPSTGATEAFF.

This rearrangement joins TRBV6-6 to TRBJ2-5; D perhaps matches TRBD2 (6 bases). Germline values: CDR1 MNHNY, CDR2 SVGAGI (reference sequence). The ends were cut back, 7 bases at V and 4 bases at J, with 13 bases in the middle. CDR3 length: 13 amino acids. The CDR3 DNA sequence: TGTGCCAGCACCCGGAAAGCGGGAGAGACCCAGTACTTC. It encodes CASTRKAGETQYF.

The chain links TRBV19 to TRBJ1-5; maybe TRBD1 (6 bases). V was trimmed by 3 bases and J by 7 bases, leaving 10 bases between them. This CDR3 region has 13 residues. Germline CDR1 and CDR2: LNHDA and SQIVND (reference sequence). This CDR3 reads CASSIGTYQPQHF. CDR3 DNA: TGTGCCAGTAGTATTGGGACATACCAGCCCCAGCATTTT. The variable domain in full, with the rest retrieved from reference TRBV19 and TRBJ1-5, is DGGITQSPKYLFRKEGQNVTLSCEQNLNHDAMYWYRQDPGQGLRLIYYSQIVNDFQKGDIAEGYSVSREKKESFPLTVTSAQKNPTAFYLCASSIGTYQPQHFGDGTRLSIL.

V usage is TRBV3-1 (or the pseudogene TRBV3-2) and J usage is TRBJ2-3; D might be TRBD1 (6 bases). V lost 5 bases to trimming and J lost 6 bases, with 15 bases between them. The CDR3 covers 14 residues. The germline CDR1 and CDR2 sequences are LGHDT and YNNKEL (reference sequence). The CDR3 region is CASSLTGSADTQYF. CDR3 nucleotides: TGTGCCAGCAGCTTGACAGGCTCTGCGGATACGCAGTATTTT.

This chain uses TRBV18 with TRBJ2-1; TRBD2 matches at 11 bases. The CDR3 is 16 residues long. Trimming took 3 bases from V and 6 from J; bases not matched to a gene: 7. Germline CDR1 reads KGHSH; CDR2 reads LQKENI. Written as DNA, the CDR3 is TGTGCCAGCTCACCGACTAGCGGGGCCCTGGGCAATGAGCAGTTCTTC. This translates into CASSPTSGALGNEQFF.

CDR3 bases: TGTGCCAGCAGTCCACTTCGACCAGGAGAGAAAGGGCGCGGCGGGAATCAGCCCCAGCATTTT. It codes for CASSPLRPGEKGRGGNQPQHF. The chain uses TRBV6-6 and TRBJ1-5, with no clear D. V lost 5 bases and J 4 bases, leaving 33 bases between the germline ends. The CDR3 runs 21 residues. CDR1 is MNHNY, CDR2 SVGAGI, per germline (reference sequence).

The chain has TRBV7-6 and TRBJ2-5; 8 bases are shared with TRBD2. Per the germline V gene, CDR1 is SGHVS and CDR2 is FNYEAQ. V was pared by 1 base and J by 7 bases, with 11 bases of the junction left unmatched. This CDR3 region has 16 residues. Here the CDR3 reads CASSLGGGGRSGTQYF. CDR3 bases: TGTGCCAGCAGCTTAGGAGGCGGGGGGCGATCTGGGACCCAGTACTTC.

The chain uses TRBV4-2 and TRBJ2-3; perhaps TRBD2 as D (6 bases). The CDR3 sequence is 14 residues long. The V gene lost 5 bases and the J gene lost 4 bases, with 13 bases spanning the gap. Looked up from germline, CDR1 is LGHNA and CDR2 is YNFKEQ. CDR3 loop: CASSTASESDTQYF. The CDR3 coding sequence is TGTGCCAGCAGCACTGCTAGCGAGTCAGATACGCAGTATTTT.

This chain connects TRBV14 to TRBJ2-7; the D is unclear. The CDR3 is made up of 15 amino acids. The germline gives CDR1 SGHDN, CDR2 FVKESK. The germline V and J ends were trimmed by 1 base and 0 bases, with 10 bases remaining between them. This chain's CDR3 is CASSQVGGRSYEQYF. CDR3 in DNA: TGTGCCAGCAGCCAAGTCGGCGGTCGCTCCTACGAGCAGTACTTC.

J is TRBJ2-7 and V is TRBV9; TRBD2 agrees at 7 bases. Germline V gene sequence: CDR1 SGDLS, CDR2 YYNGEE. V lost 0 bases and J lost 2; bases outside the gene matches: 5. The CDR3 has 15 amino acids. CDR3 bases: TGTGCCAGCAGCGTAGAGAGCGGGACCGCCTACGAGCAGTACTTC. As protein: CASSVESGTAYEQYF. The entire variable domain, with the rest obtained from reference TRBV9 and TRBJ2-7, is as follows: DSGVTQTPKHLITATGQRVTLRCSPRSGDLSVYWYQQSLDQGLQFLIQYYNGEERAKGNILERFSAQQFPDLHSELNLSSLELGDSALYFCASSVESGTAYEQYFGPGTRLTVT.

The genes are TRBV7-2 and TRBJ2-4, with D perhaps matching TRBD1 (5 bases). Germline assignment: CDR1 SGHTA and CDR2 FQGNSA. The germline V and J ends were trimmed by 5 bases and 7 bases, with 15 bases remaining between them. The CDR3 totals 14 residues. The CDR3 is CASSQGRAENIQYF. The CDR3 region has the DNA TGTGCCAGCAGCCAGGGTAGGGCGGAGAACATTCAGTACTTC.

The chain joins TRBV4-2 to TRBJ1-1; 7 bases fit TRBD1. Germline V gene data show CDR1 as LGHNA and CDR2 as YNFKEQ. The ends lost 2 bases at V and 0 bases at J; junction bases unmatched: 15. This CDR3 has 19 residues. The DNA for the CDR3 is TGTGCCAGCAGCCAACCGTTGAGGACAGGTCTTTATATGAACACTGAAGCTTTCTTT. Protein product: CASSQPLRTGLYMNTEAFF.

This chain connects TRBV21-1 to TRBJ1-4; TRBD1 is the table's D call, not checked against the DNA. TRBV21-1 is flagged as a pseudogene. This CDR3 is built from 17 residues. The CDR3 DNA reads TGTGCCAGCAGCCACAGGACAGGGGGCTTGGCTAATGAAAAACTGTTTTTT. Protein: CASSHRTGGLANEKLFF.

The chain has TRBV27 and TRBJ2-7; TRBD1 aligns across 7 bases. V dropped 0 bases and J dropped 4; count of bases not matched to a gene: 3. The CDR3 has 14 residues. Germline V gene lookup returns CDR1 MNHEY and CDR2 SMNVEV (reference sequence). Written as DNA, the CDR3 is TGTGCCAGCAGTTTATCAGGGGGCGTATACGAGCAGTACTTC. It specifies CASSLSGGVYEQYF.

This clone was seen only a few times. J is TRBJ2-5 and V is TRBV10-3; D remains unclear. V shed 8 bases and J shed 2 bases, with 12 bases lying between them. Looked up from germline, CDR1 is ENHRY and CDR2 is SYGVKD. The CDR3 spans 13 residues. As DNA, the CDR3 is TGTGCCATCGCCAAGGAGATGCAAGAGACCCAGTACTTC. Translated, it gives CAIAKEMQETQYF.